Below are 15 T cell receptor beta chains sequenced from a single sample in a study of blood T cell repertoires in COVID-19. Libraries were prepared by immunoSEQ multiplex PCR; TCRdb keeps only in-frame clonotypes and omits some of them. The sample carries approximately 180,000 clones, approximately 73% recorded once. Sequenced: PBMCs or T cells enriched from blood (not recorded which). The receptor set was obtained from a woman between 50 and 59 years old with acute COVID-19.

The chain couples TRBV4-1 to TRBJ1-2; maybe TRBD1 (6 bases). CDR1 MGHRA and CDR2 YSYEKL come from the germline V gene. The CDR3 is made up of 13 amino acids. Trimming pared 0 bases from V and 14 bases from J, leaving 16 bases between. CDR3 DNA sequence: TGCGCCAGCAGCCAAGAGGGGGCCCGCATATATACCTTC. It translates to CASSQEGARIYTF.

The rearrangement joins TRBV4-1 to TRBJ2-5; the match to TRBD2 covers 10 bases. The germline gives CDR1 MGHRA, CDR2 YSYEKL. The CDR3 contains 18 residues. After removal of 0 bases from V and 1 base from J, the junction contained 8 bases not matched to a gene. The CDR3 bases are TGCGCCAGCAGCCAAGATAGAGGAGTAGCGGGGGGCCAAGAGACCCAGTACTTC. This sequence encodes CASSQDRGVAGGQETQYF.

This clone appeared once. This chain links TRBV10-3 with TRBJ2-2; 7 bases are a match to TRBD2. V was pared by 7 bases and J by 0 bases, with 8 bases of the junction left unmatched. CDR1 is ENHRY and CDR2 is SYGVKD in the germline V gene. The CDR3 has 16 amino acids. CDR3 sequence: CAITGSGTTNTGELFF. CDR3 DNA: TGTGCCATCACGGGATCCGGGACTACGAACACCGGGGAGCTGTTTTTT.

The chain couples TRBV6-5 to TRBJ2-5, with 10 positions matching TRBD1. The V segment lost 10 bases and the J segment 2 bases; nucleotides outside the gene matches: 4. Germline V lookup: CDR1 MNHEY, CDR2 SVGAGI. The CDR3 spans 13 residues. The CDR3 spells CATRDRGQETQYF. Here the CDR3 DNA reads TGTGCCACCCGGGACAGGGGTCAAGAGACCCAGTACTTC.

The CDR3 DNA follows: TGTGCCAGCAGCCCGAATGGGGGCGGGTGGGAAAAACTGTTTTTT. Translating it yields CASSPNGGGWEKLFF. The chain is built from TRBV11-2 and TRBJ1-4; D might be TRBD1 (6 bases). CDR3 size: 15 residues. The germline gives CDR1 SGHAT, CDR2 FQNNGV. Trimming pared 5 bases from V and 8 bases from J, leaving 18 bases between.

The table lists this clone with a few counts. The chain links TRBV3-1 (or the pseudogene TRBV3-2) to TRBJ1-6; TRBD1 matches at 9 bases. The V gene's germline CDR1 is LGHDT and CDR2 YNNKEL (reference sequence). V lost 4 bases, J lost 7 bases, and 5 bases stayed unmatched. The CDR3 is made up of 15 amino acids. CDR3 amino acids: CASSRETGGNSPLHF. The DNA for the CDR3 is TGTGCCAGCAGCCGGGAGACAGGGGGGAATTCACCCCTCCACTTT.

The CDR3 loop reads CARSLAAPGGPEAAEETQYF. The CDR3 DNA reads TGTGCCAGAAGCTTGGCGGCCCCCGGAGGGCCTGAGGCTGCAGAAGAGACCCAGTACTTC. The chain employs TRBV5-3 and TRBJ2-5; TRBD2 is a possible D gene (6 bases). TRBV5-3 qualifies as an ORF whose function is uncertain. Trimming left V 0 bases short and J 3 bases short, with 27 bases between. This CDR3 contains 20 residues.

This clone occurred a few times. The J gene is TRBJ2-5, the V gene TRBV7-9; 11 bases map to TRBD2. The J segment lost 5 bases and the V segment lost 7 bases, leaving 6 bases of the junction unmatched. This CDR3 contains 14 residues. The V gene's germline CDR1 is SEHNR and CDR2 FQNEAQ (reference sequence). The CDR3 DNA is TGTGCCAGCACCGTAGCGGGGGGGCGGGAGACCCAGTACTTC. Translating it yields CASTVAGGRETQYF.

The gene calls are TRBV27 and TRBJ1-1, with TRBD1 identical over 11 bases. With V trimmed by 6 bases and J by 7 bases, 10 bases remained unmatched. The germline CDR1 and CDR2 sequences are MNHEY and SMNVEV (reference sequence). The CDR3 is made up of 15 amino acids. The chain's CDR3 is CASRKDRGLSFEAFF. CDR3 DNA: TGTGCCAGCAGAAAGGACAGGGGGCTCAGCTTTGAAGCTTTCTTT.

The chain combines TRBV12-3 or TRBV12-4 with TRBJ2-7; a possible D gene is TRBD2 (6 bases). The V gene lost 3 bases and the J gene lost 6 bases, with 12 bases spanning the gap. This CDR3 has 13 amino acids. The CDR3 DNA reads as TGTGCCAGCAGTTTTTATAGCGGCAGCGAGCAGTACGTC. This translates into CASSFYSGSEQYV.

The V gene is TRBV4-3, the J gene TRBJ1-4, with D possibly TRBD1 on 6 matching bases. CDR1 and CDR2 from the germline V gene are LGHNA and YSLEER. This CDR3 is built from 15 residues. V gave up 4 bases and J gave up 7 bases, with 16 bases separating them. DNA for the CDR3: TGCGCCAGCAGCCTGAGGGACATGATCGGTGAAAAACTGTTTTTT. It codes for CASSLRDMIGEKLFF.

This clone was detected a few times. Other DNA sequences in this sample translate to the same CDR3. Written as DNA, the CDR3 is TGTGCCAGCAGTACGGACAGCAGCAATCAGCCCCAGCATTTT. Translation gives CASSTDSSNQPQHF. The V and J genes are TRBV27 and TRBJ1-5; D may be TRBD1 (6 bases). The CDR3 length is 14 residues. In germline, CDR1 is MNHEY, CDR2 SMNVEV (reference sequence). V gave up 5 bases and J gave up 1 base, with 9 bases separating them.

The gene calls are TRBV28 and TRBJ1-4; D remains unclear. Trimming left V 8 bases short and J 7 bases short, with 14 bases between. This CDR3 contains 13 residues. CDR1 and CDR2 (germline): MDHEN, SYDVKM. The CDR3 DNA is TGTGCCAGCTCATCGGGGTTCTTTGAAAAACTGTTTTTT. It translates to CASSSGFFEKLFF.

V usage is TRBV18 and J usage is TRBJ1-6, with 8 bases that match TRBD1. The CDR3 consists of 13 residues. Germline V gene data show CDR1 as KGHSH and CDR2 as LQKENI. Trimming took 3 bases from V and 9 from J; bases not matched to a gene: 1. For the CDR3, the DNA is TGTGCCAGCTCACCGGGGACAGGTTCACCCCTCCACTTT. Translation: CASSPGTGSPLHF.

The chain carries TRBV4-3 and TRBJ2-5; the D gene is possibly TRBD1 (6 bases). CDR3 length: 16 residues. V lost 2 bases and J lost 5, with 18 bases in between. Germline V lookup: CDR1 LGHNA, CDR2 YSLEER. The CDR3 loop is CASSQLWDNKGETQYF. CDR3 DNA sequence: TGCGCCAGCAGCCAACTCTGGGACAATAAGGGGGAGACCCAGTACTTC.